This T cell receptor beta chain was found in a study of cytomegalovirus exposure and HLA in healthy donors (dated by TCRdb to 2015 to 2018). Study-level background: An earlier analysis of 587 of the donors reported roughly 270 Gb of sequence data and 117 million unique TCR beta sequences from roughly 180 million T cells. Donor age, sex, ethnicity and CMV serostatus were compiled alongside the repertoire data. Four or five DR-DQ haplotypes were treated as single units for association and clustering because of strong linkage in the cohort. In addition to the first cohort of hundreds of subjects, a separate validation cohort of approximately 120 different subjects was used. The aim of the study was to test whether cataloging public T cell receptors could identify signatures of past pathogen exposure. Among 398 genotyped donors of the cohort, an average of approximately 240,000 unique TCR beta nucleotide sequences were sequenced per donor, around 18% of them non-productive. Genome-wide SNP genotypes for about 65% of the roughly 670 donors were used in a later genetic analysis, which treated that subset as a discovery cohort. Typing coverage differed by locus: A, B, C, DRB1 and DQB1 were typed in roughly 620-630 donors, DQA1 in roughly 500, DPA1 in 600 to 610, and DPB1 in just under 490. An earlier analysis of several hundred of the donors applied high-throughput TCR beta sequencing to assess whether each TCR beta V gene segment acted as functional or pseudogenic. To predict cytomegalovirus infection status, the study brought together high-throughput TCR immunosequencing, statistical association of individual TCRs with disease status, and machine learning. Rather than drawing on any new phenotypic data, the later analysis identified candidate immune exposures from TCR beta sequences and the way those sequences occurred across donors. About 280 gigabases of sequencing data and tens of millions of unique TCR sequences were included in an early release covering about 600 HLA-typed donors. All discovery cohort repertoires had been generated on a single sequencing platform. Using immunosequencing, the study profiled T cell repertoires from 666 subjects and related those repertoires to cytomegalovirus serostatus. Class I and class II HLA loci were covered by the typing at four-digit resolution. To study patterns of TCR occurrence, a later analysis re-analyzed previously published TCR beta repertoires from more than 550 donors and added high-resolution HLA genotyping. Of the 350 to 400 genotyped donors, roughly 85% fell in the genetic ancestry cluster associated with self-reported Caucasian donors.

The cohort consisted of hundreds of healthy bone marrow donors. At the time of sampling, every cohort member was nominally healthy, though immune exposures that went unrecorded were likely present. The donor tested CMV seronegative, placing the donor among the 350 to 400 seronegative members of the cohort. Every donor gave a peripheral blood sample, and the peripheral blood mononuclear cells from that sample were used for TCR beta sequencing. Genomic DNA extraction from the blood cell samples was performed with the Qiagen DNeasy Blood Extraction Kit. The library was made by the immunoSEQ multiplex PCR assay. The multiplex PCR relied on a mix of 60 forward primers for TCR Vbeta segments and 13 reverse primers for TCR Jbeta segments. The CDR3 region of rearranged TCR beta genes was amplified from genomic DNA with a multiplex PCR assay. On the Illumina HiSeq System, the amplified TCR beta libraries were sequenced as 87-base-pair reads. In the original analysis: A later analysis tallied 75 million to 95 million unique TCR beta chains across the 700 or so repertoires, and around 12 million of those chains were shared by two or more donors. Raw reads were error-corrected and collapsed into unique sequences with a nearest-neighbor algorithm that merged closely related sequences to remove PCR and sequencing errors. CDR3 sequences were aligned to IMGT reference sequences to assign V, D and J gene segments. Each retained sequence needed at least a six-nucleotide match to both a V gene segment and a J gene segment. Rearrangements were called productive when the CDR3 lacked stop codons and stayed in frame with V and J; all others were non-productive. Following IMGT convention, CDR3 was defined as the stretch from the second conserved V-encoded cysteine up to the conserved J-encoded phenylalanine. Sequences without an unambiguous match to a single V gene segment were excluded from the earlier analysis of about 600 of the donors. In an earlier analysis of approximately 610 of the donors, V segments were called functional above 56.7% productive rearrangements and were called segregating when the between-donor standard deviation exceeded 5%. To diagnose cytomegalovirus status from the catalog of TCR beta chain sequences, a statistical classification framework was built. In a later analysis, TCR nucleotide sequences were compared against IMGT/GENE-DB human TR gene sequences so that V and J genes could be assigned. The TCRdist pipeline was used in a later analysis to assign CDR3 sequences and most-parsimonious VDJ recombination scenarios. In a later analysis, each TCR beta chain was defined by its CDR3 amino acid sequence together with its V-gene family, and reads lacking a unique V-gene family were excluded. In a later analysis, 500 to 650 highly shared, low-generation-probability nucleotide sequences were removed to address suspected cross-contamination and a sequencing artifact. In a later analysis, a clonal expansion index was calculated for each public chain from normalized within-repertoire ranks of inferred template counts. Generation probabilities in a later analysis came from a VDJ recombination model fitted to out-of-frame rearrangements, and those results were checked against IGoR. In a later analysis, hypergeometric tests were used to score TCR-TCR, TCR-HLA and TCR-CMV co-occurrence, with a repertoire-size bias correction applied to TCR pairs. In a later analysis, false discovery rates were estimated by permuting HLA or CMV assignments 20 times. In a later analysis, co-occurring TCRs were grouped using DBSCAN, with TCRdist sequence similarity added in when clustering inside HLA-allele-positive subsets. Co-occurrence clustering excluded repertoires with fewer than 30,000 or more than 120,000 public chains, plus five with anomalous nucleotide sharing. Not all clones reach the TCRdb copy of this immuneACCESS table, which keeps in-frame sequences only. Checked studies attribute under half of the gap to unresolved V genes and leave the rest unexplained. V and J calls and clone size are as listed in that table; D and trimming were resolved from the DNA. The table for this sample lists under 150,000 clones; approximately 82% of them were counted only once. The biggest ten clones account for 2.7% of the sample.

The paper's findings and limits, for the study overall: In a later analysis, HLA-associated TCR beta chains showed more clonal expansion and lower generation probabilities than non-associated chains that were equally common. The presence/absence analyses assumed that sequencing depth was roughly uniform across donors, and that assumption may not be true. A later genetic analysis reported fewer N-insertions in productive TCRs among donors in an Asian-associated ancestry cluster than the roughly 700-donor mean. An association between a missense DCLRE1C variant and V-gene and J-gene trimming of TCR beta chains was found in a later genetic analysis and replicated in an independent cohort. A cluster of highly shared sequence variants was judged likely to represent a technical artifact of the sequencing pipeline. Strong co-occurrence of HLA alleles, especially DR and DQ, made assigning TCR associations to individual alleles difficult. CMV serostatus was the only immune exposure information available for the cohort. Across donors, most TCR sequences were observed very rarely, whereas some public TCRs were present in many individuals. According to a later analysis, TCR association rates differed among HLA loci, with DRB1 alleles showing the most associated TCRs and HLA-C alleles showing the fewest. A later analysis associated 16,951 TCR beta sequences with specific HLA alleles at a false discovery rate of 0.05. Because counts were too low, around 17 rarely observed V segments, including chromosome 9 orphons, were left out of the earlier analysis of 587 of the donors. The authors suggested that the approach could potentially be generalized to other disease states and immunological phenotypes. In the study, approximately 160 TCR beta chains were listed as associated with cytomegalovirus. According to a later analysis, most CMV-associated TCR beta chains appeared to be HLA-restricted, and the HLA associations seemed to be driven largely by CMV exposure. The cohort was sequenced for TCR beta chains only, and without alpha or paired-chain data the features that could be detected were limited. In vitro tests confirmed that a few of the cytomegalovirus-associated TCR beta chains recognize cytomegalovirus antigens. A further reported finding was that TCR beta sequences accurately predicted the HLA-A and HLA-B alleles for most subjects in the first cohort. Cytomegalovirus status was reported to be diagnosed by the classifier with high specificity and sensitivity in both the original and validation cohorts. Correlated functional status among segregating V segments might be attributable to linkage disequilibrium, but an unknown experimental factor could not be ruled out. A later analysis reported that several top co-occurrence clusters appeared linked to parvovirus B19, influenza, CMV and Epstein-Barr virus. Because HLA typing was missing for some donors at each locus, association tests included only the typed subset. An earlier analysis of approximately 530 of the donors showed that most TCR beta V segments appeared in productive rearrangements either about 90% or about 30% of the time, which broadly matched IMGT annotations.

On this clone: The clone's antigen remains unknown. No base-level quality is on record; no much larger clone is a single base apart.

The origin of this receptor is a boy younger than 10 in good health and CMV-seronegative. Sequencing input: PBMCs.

This receptor has the CDR3 CASSWAFNTGELFF. The nucleotide sequence is given as TGTGCCAGCAGTTGGGCCTTTAACACCGGGGAGCTGTTTTTT. The receptor chain draws on TRBV6-4 and TRBJ2-2; confidence is insufficient to name the D gene. Per the germline V gene, MRHNA is the CDR1 and SNTAGT is the CDR2. From the cysteine up to the phenylalanine, the CDR3 has a length of 14 residues. Left in the record is the CDR3 DNA by itself, 42 bases read in frame from the first base. V lost 5 bases and J lost 2 bases; the stretch between them is 9 bases long.